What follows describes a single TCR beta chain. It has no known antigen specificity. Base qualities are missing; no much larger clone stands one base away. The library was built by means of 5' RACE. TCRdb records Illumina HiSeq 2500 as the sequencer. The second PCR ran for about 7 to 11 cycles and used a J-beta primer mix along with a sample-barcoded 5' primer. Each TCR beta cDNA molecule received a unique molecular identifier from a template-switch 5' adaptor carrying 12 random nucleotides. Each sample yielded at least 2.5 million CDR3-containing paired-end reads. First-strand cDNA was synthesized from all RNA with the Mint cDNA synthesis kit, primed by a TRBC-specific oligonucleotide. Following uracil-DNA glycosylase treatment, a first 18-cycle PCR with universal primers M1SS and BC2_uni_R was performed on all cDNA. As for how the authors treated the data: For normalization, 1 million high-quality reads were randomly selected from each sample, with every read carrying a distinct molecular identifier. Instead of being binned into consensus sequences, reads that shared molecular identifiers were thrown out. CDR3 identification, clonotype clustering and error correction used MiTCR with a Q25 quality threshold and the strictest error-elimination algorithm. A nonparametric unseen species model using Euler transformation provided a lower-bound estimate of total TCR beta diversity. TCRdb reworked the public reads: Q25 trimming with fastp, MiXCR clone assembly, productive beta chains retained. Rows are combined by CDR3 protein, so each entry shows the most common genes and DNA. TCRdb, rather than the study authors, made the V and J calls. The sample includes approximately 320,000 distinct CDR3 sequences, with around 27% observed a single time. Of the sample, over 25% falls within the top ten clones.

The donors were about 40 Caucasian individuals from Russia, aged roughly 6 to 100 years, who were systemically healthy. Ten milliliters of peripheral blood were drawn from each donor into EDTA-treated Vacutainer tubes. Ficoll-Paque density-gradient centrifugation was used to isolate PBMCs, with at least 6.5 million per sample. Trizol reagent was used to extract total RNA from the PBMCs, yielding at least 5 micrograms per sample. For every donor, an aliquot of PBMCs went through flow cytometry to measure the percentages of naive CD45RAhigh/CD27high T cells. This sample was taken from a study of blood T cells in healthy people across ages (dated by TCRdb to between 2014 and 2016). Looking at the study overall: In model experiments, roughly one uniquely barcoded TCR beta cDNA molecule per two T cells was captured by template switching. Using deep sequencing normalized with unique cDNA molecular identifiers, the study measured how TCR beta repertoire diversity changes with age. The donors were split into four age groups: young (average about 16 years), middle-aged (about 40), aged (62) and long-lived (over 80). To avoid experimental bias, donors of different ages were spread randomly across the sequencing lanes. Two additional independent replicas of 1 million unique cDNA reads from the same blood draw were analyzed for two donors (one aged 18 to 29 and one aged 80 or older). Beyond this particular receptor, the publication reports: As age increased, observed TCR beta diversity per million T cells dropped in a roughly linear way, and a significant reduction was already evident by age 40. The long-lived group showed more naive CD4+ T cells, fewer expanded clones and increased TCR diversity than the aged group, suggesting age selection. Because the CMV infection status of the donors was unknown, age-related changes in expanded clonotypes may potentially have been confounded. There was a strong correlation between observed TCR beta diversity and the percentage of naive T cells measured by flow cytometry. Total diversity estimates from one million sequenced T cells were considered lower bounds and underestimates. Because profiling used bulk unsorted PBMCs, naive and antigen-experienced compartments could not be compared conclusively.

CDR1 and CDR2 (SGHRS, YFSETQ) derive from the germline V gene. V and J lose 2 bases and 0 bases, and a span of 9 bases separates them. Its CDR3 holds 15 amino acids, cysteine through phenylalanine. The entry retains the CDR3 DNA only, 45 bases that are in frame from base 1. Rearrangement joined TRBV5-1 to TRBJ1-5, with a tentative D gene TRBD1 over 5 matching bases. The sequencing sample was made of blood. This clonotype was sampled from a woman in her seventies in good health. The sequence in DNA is TGCGCCAGCAGCTTCGGAGGGGCTAGCAATCAGCCCCAGCATTTT. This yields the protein CASSFGGASNQPQHF.